This paragraph covers one TCR beta chain sequence. What it binds is unknown. The data are from a study of cytomegalovirus exposure and HLA in healthy donors. The PCR used 60 Vbeta and 13 Jbeta primers. Repertoires were generated with immunoSEQ multiplex PCR, while TCRdb's copy carries only in-frame clones and drops some. The repertoire holds roughly 150,000 clones, with approximately 88% as singletons. General study results and limits: The classifier, whose performance was assessed in both the original and validation cohorts, reportedly diagnosed cytomegalovirus status with high specificity and sensitivity.

The sequence came from a boy between 2 and 10 years old in good health and CMV-seronegative. Material: PBMCs.

In DNA, the CDR3 is TGTGCCACCCTCTTAGGGCAGGGGTCACCCCTCCACTTT. Protein sequence: CATLLGQGSPLHF. The V and J genes are TRBV10-3 and TRBJ1-6, with D tentatively TRBD1 (6 bases). With 10 bases removed from V and 10 bases from J, the gap between germline ends came to 17 bases. The CDR3 loop spans 13 amino acids. The germline CDR1 and CDR2 sequences are ENHRY and SYGVKD.